Listed below are T cell receptor beta chains from one sample, sequenced in a study of tumor and adjacent non-tumor tissue in lung cancer. TCRdb called the multiplex PCR reads again in MiXCR, with one record for every CDR3 protein. Among tens of thousands of distinct CDR3 sequences listed, 76% were seen once. The sample was distant non-tumor lung tissue. The source is a man in his 70s with non-small cell lung cancer. Both conserved end residues are part of each CDR3. Each record gives: J gene, V gene, CDR3 protein.

>TRBJ2-3|TRBV12-3/TRBV12-4
CASSLAQPSSRQYF
>TRBJ1-5|TRBV7-9
CGSSPSNKPQHF
>TRBJ1-2|TRBV20-1
CSVTTDQGWGYTF
>TRBJ1-1|TRBV6-1
CASSESGKVAFF
>TRBJ2-7|TRBV20-1
CRVREGLTGTYEEYF
>TRBJ2-1|TRBV6-2/TRBV6-3
CAGAESSYNEQFF
>TRBJ1-1|TRBV6-1
CASSDTWSAEAFF
>TRBJ1-5|TRBV12-3/TRBV12-4
CASRLGTGGNQPQHF
>TRBJ2-5|TRBV11-1
CASVSGVSETQYF
>TRBJ1-4|TRBV4-3
CASSQDQGTGPLFF
>TRBJ2-3|TRBV11-2
CASSSQGFSDTHYF
>TRBJ1-5|TRBV6-1
CASSGAGRVNQPQHF
>TRBJ2-4|TRBV10-3
CVISEGGATKSIQYF
>TRBJ2-7|TRBV29-1
CSVRRGPSYEQHF
>TRBJ2-3|TRBV4-2
CTSSQGAGLATDTQYF
>TRBJ2-1|TRBV5-1
CASRLHDGSEQFF
>TRBJ2-2|TRBV11-2
CASSIVGTEVAGEMFF
>TRBJ2-2|TRBV11-3
CASCLSAEELSF
>TRBJ1-3|TRBV6-5
CASSYSQTDSGNTICF
>TRBJ1-1|TRBV11-2
CASSFTNSTNTEALF
>TRBJ2-7|TRBV21-1
CASSRLASVRTGLYEQYF
>TRBJ2-2|TRBV11-2
CARSFRTGPSPGELFF
>TRBJ2-3|TRBV7-9
CANHGLAAADTQYF
>TRBJ1-3|TRBV7-2
CASSWSSGSGNTIYF
>TRBJ1-1|TRBV6-1
CASSEGDGLNEAFF
>TRBJ1-1|TRBV6-5
CASSYHSRVPTSANTEAFF
>TRBJ2-5|TRBV4-1
CASSQAGGGVGGETQYF
>TRBJ2-5|TRBV12-3/TRBV12-4
CTSRKCDHPTSGLPQETQYF
>TRBJ1-2|TRBV11-3
CASSHSDGLGGCTF
>TRBJ2-5|TRBV29-1
CSAKRHLQTGQETQYF
>TRBJ2-1|TRBV11-3
CASSYQTRGEDEQFF
>TRBJ2-1|TRBV11-3
CASSSIRPEEEFF
>TRBJ1-6|TRBV6-5
CTSSYSDGKNSPLRF
>TRBJ2-2|TRBV6-6
CTSTWGGSNNGELFF
>TRBJ1-2|TRBV12-3/TRBV12-4
CTSSQWGAYYGYTF